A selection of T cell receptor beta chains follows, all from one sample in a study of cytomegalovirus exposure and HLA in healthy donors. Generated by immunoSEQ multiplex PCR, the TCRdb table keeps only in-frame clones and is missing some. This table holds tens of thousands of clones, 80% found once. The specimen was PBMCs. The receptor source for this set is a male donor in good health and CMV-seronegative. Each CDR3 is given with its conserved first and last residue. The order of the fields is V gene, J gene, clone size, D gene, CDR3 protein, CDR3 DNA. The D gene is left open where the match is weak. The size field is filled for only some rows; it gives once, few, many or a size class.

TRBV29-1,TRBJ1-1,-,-,CSVVAENTEAFF,TGCAGCGTTGTTGCAGAGAACACTGAAGCTTTCTTT
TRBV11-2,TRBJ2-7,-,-,CASSLRSRDEQYF,TGTGCCAGCAGCTTACGTAGCCGCGACGAGCAGTACTTC
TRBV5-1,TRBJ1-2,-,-,CASSLAATAPEGFTF,TGCGCCAGCAGCTTGGCCGCGACAGCTCCAGAAGGCTTCACCTTC
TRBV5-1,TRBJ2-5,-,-,CASTQKVGGGAETQYF,TGCGCCAGCACCCAGAAGGTTGGAGGGGGCGCTGAGACCCAGTACTTC
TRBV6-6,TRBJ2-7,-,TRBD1,CASSYSGTGPYEQYF,TGTGCCAGCAGTTATTCCGGGACAGGTCCCTACGAGCAGTACTTC
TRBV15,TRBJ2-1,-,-,CATSRDPPLALYNEQFF,TGTGCCACCAGCAGAGATCCCCCCCTAGCGTTATACAATGAGCAGTTCTTC
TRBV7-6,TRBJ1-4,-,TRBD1,CASSATGGDEKLFF,TGTGCCAGCAGCGCAACAGGGGGCGATGAAAAACTGTTTTTT
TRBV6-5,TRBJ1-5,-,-,CASSRDFNQPQHF,TGTGCCAGCTCTAGGGACTTCAATCAGCCCCAGCATTTT
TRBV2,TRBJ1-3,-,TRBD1,CASSARQGVGNTIYF,TGTGCCAGCAGTGCCCGACAGGGGGTCGGAAACACCATATATTTT
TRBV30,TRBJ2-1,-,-,CAWTAFAGGPGNEQFF,TGTGCCTGGACCGCATTTGCCGGGGGGCCTGGGAATGAGCAGTTCTTC
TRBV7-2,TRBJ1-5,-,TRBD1,CASSLMTGSSNQPQHF,TGTGCCAGCAGCTTAATGACAGGGTCTAGCAATCAGCCCCAGCATTTT
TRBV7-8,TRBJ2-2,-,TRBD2,CASSPLGLAGGPNTGELFF,TGTGCCAGCAGCCCCTTGGGACTAGCGGGGGGCCCTAACACCGGGGAGCTGTTTTTT
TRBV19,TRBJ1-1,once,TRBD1,CASTEGQGVFRNTEAFF,TGTGCCAGTACTGAGGGACAGGGAGTTTTCAGGAACACTGAAGCTTTCTTT
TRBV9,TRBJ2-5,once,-,CASSASLSPGETQYF,TGTGCCAGCAGCGCAAGCCTAAGCCCCGGGGAGACCCAGTACTTC
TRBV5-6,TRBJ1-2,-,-,CASSLVKGDYGYTF,TGTGCCAGCAGCTTGGTTAAGGGGGACTATGGCTACACCTTC
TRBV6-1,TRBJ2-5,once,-,CASSEGHRIGETQYF,TGTGCCAGCAGTGAAGGACACCGGATAGGAGAGACCCAGTACTTC
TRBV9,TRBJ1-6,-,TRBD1,CASSVQPGQGLDSPLHF,TGTGCCAGCAGCGTGCAGCCGGGACAGGGGCTGGATTCACCCCTCCACTTT
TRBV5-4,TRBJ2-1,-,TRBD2,CASSLRLGEGEQFF,TGTGCCAGCAGCTTAAGACTAGGGGAGGGTGAGCAGTTCTTC
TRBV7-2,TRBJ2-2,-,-,CASSGGAGAGELFF,TGTGCCAGCAGCGGGGGGGCAGGGGCCGGGGAGCTGTTTTTT
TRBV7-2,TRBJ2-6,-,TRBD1,CASSLKSDRAAGANVLTF,TGTGCCAGCAGCTTAAAGTCGGACAGGGCTGCTGGGGCCAACGTCCTGACTTTC
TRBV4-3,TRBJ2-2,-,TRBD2,CASSLPWGSGAPLAGELFF,TGCGCCAGCAGCCTCCCCTGGGGTAGCGGGGCCCCTCTCGCCGGGGAGCTGTTTTTT
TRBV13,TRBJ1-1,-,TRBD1,CASSERDRAANTEAFF,TGTGCCAGCAGCGAGAGAGACAGGGCGGCGAACACTGAAGCTTTCTTT
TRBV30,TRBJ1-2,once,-,CAWSHVDRYGYTF,TGTGCCTGGAGTCACGTCGACAGATATGGCTACACCTTC
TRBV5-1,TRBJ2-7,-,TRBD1,CASSLAGTGSYEQYF,TGCGCCAGCAGCTTGGCCGGGACAGGGTCCTACGAGCAGTACTTC
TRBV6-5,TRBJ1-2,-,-,CASSYSGQLYGYTF,TGTGCCAGCAGTTACTCAGGACAGTTGTATGGCTACACCTTC
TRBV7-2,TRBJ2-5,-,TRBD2,CASSSGRGGAGETQYF,TGTGCCAGCAGCTCGGGGCGCGGGGGGGCGGGGGAGACCCAGTACTTC
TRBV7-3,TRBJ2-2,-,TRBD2,CASSPSGGNTGELFF,TGTGCCAGCAGCCCTAGCGGGGGGAACACCGGGGAGCTGTTTTTT
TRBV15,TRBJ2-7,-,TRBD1,CATSAQVGTAYEQYF,TGTGCCACCAGCGCTCAAGTTGGGACAGCCTACGAGCAGTACTTC
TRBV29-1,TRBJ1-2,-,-,CSVEDRGGERPNYGYTF,TGCAGCGTTGAAGACCGGGGAGGAGAAAGGCCTAACTATGGCTACACCTTC
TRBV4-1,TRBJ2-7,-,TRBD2,CASSRGSGGTNEQYF,TGCGCCAGTTCTAGGGGAAGCGGGGGGACCAACGAGCAGTACTTC
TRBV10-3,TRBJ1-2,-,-,CAISEGQVLNYGYTF,TGTGCCATCAGTGAAGGTCAGGTCTTAAACTATGGCTACACCTTC
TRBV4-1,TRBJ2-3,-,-,CASSQDERSTDTQYF,TGCGCCAGCAGCCAAGATGAGCGAAGCACAGATACGCAGTATTTT
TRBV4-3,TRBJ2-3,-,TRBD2,CASSDLAGGLTDTQYF,TGCGCCAGCAGCGACCTAGCGGGGGGCCTAACAGATACGCAGTATTTT
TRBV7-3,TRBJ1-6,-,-,CASSLTLNSPLHF,TGTGCCAGCAGCTTAACCTTAAATTCACCCCTCCACTTT
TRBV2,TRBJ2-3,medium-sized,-,CASSIATDTQYF,TGTGCCAGCAGTATAGCCACAGATACGCAGTATTTT
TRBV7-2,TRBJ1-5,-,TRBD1,CASSLTGGYRQPQHF,TGTGCCAGCAGTCTCACAGGGGGGTATCGGCAGCCCCAGCATTTT
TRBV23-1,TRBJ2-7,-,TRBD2,CASSQQGLAVTYEQYF,TGCGCCAGCAGTCAACAAGGACTAGCGGTAACCTACGAGCAGTACTTC